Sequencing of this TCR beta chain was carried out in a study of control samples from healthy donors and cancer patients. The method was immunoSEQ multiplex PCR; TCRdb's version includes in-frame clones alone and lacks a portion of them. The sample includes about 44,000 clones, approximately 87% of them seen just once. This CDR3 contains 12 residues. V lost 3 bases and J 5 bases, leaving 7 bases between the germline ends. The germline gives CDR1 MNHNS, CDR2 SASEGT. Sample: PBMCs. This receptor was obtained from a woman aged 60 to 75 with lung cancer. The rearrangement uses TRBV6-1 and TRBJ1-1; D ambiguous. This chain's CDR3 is CASSEGETEAFF. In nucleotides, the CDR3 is TGTGCCAGCAGTGAGGGAGAGACTGAAGCTTTCTTT.